The 10 T cell receptor beta chains reported below all come from one sample, sequenced in a study of CD8 T cells in ankylosing spondylitis. TCRdb reprocessed the 5' RACE reads with MiXCR, giving one entry per CDR3 protein. The table lists 200,000 or so distinct CDR3 sequences, 10% to 15% of them singletons, with approximately 11% in the top ten. The material sequenced was blood, either unsorted or a sorted T cell fraction (not recorded which). The receptors shown here come from a female donor with ankylosing spondylitis or in good health (not recorded which).

This clonotype was seen only once. This chain links TRBV29-1 with TRBJ2-5, with 9 bases fitting TRBD1. This CDR3 is built from 13 residues. CDR1 is SQVTM, CDR2 ANQGSEA, per germline. V lost 5 bases to trimming and J lost 5 bases; unmatched junction nucleotides: 6. The CDR3 reads CSVRTGAPETQYF. In DNA, the CDR3 is TGCAGCGTTCGGACAGGGGCCCCTGAGACCCAGTACTTC.

This clonotype has a count of ten or more. J is TRBJ1-1 and V is TRBV5-5; D ambiguous. Germline V CDR1 and CDR2: SGHKS, YYEKEE (reference sequence). V lost 4 bases, J lost 2 bases, and 12 bases lay in between. The CDR3 has 14 residues. The CDR3 nucleotides read TGTGCCAGCAGCCTGGACGCGGGAAACACTGAAGCTTTCTTT. Translating gives CASSLDAGNTEAFF.

This clonotype was observed at least ten times. J is TRBJ2-5 and V is TRBV5-6; D is unclear. V lost 10 bases, J lost 0 bases, and 13 bases lay in between. Germline assignment: CDR1 SGHDT and CDR2 YYEEEE. The CDR3 consists of 13 residues. CDR3 DNA sequence: TGTGCCGCTCAGACTGGGAACCAAGAGACCCAGTACTTC. Encoded protein: CAAQTGNQETQYF.

This clonotype was detected only a few times. The chain combines TRBV12-3 or TRBV12-4 with TRBJ2-5; 7 nucleotides align to TRBD1. The length of the CDR3 is 14 residues. V lost 3 bases and J lost 2; bases outside the gene matches: 3. The CDR3 DNA sequence: TGTGCCAGCAGTTTTGGGGGACAGCAAGAGACCCAGTACTTC. Its translation is CASSFGGQQETQYF.

DNA for the CDR3: TGTGCCAGCAGTTTAGCACCAGGGGCGAGGACTGAAGCTTTCTTT. Its protein product is CASSLAPGARTEAFF. The rearrangement links TRBV12-3 or TRBV12-4 to TRBJ1-1, with D tentatively TRBD1 (6 bases). The CDR3 is 15 amino acids. Trimming removed 0 bases at V and 5 bases at J, with 13 bases between.

This clonotype occurred many times. V is TRBV11-2 and J is TRBJ2-1, with 11 nucleotides matching TRBD2. Trimming took 5 bases from V and 7 from J; bases not matched to a gene: 7. CDR1 SGHAT and CDR2 FQNNGV come from the germline V gene. The CDR3 has 15 amino acids. The CDR3 spells CASSPGASGRNEQFF. For the CDR3, the DNA is TGTGCCAGCAGCCCGGGGGCTAGCGGGAGGAATGAGCAGTTCTTC.

The chain uses TRBV5-1 and TRBJ2-7, with unresolved D. V was trimmed by 0 bases and J by 5 bases, leaving 9 bases between them. Germline values: CDR1 SGHRS, CDR2 YFSETQ. CDR3 length: 13 amino acids. CDR3 sequence: CASSLEAKNEQYF. CDR3 sequence (DNA): TGCGCCAGCAGCTTGGAGGCCAAGAACGAGCAGTACTTC.

This clonotype was seen more than once but under ten times. The chain is built from TRBV20-1 and TRBJ2-7; D is undetermined. Germline loops: CDR1 DFQATT, CDR2 SNEGSKA (reference sequence). CDR3 length equals 14 residues. The V and J ends lost 0 bases and 2 bases respectively, with 11 bases between them. CDR3 region: CSARDLATPYEQYF. The CDR3 DNA is TGCAGTGCTAGAGATTTGGCCACCCCCTACGAGCAGTACTTC.

In its sample, this clonotype was seen many times. This sequence joins TRBV12-3 or TRBV12-4 and TRBJ2-7; D uncertain. V was cut by 6 bases and J by 7 bases, with 10 bases left in between. CDR3 length equals 11 residues. DNA for the CDR3: TGTGCCAGCAGCTTCAAATTTGAGCAGTACTTC. This encodes CASSFKFEQYF.

The table lists this clonotype with many counts. This chain links TRBV5-1 with TRBJ2-2, with D possibly called TRBD1 or TRBD2 (6 bases each). Trimming left V 1 base short and J 3 bases short, with 13 bases between. Looked up from germline, CDR1 is SGHRS and CDR2 is YFSETQ. The CDR3 has 16 amino acids. The CDR3 sequence: CASSLIRGRDTGELFF. CDR3 DNA sequence: TGCGCCAGCAGCTTGATTCGGGGGCGTGACACCGGGGAGCTGTTTTTT. Full variable domain (outside the CDR3, taken from reference TRBV5-1 and TRBJ2-2): KAGVTQTPRYLIKTRGQQVTLSCSPISGHRSVSWYQQTPGQGLQFLFEYFSETQRNKGNFPGRFSGRQFSNSRSEMNVSTLELGDSALYLCASSLIRGRDTGELFFGEGSRLTVL.